This TCR beta chain was recovered during a study of cytomegalovirus exposure and HLA in healthy donors. The PCR was carried out with 60 Vbeta primers and 13 Jbeta primers. TCRdb keeps only in-frame clones here, not all; method: immunoSEQ multiplex PCR. The data show about 190,000 clones, with about 84% seen just once and 13% to 15% held by the top ten. Donors consisted of healthy bone marrow donors. The CDR3 covers 14 residues. Germline V gives CDR1 SNHLY, CDR2 FYNNEI. V gave up 3 bases and J gave up 4 bases, with 10 bases separating them. The gene calls are TRBV2 and TRBJ1-3, with a tentative D call TRBD1 (6 bases). The specimen sequenced was PBMCs. This sequence was found in a woman aged 25 to 39 in good health and CMV-seropositive. The CDR3 spells CASSEGGQGNTIYF. CDR3 bases: TGTGCCAGCAGTGAGGGGGGGCAAGGAAACACCATATATTTT.